These T cell receptor beta chains were read from a single sample in a study of shared clonotypes between healthy human individuals. The method was immunoSEQ multiplex PCR; TCRdb's version includes in-frame clones alone and lacks a portion of them. In the table there are around 500,000 clones, around 80% of which are singletons. Material for sequencing was PBMCs. The origin of the receptors is a woman aged 40 to 50 in good health. Some clones in this sample may be carry-over from other donors' samples. Both conserved end residues are part of each CDR3. The D gene is left open where the match is weak. Clone size is shown for a subset of rows, as once, few, many or a class of expanded clone.

len,v_gene,d_gene,abundance,j_gene,CDR3nt,CDR3aa
12,TRBV6-1,NA,NA,TRBJ1-4,TGTGCCAGCTCGCAGCAAAATGAAAAACTGTTTTTT,CASSQQNEKLFF
15,TRBV28,NA,NA,TRBJ1-2,TGTGCCAGCAGTTCCCCGAGGGGGGGGAACTATGGCTACACCTTC,CASSSPRGGNYGYTF
16,TRBV28,TRBD1,NA,TRBJ2-7,TGTGCCAGCAGTTCCCCATCCGCCGGACAGGGACCCGAGCAGTACTTC,CASSSPSAGQGPEQYF
18,TRBV4-2,TRBD2,few,TRBJ2-7,TGTGCCAGCAGCCAAGAGGGGGGTTATAGAGCGGGAGTGGCCGAGCAGTACTTC,CASSQEGGYRAGVAEQYF
17,TRBV4-3,TRBD2,NA,TRBJ2-3,TGCGCCAGCAGCCAAGATCTCGGAGCGGGAGGCAGGGATACGCAGTATTTT,CASSQDLGAGGRDTQYF
15,TRBV9,TRBD1,once,TRBJ1-4,TGTGCCAGCAGCAACGACAGGGGGTCGAATGAAAAACTGTTTTTT,CASSNDRGSNEKLFF
15,TRBV5-1,NA,NA,TRBJ2-5,TGCGCCAGCAGCTTGTACGGGGATGGAGGGGAGACCCAGTACTTC,CASSLYGDGGETQYF
15,TRBV13,NA,NA,TRBJ2-1,TGTGCCAGCAGCCTAAGAATAGCATTATACAATGAGCAGTTCTTC,CASSLRIALYNEQFF
16,TRBV28,TRBD1,NA,TRBJ1-5,TGTGCCAGCAGTCCACCGGGACAGGGGCGCAATCAGCCCCAGCATTTT,CASSPPGQGRNQPQHF
15,TRBV7-9,NA,NA,TRBJ2-7,TGTGCCAGCAGCGAATCCGGGACAAGATCATACGAGCAGTACTTC,CASSESGTRSYEQYF
15,TRBV18,NA,NA,TRBJ2-7,TGTGCCAGCTCACCAAGGCCGGGGGCGCAATATGAGCAGTACTTC,CASSPRPGAQYEQYF
15,TRBV2,NA,NA,TRBJ1-1,TGTGCCAGCAGGGCCGGGACATATCTTCGGACTGAAGCTTTCTTT,CASRAGTYLRTEAFF
12,TRBV6-5,TRBD2,NA,TRBJ2-1,TGTGCCAGCGGGAGGGGCTACAATGAGCAGTTCTTC,CASGRGYNEQFF
13,TRBV30,TRBD1,NA,TRBJ1-5,TGTGCCTGGAGTACAGGGGAAGGTCAGCCCCAGCATTTT,CAWSTGEGQPQHF
15,TRBV7-8,NA,NA,TRBJ1-3,TGTGCCAGCAGCCCGGAACGGTTGAGGGTTCACACCATATATTTT,CASSPERLRVHTIYF
14,TRBV19,NA,NA,TRBJ1-1,TGTGCCAGTGAGGGGCAGGTGGGGGGCACTGAAGCTTTCTTT,CASEGQVGGTEAFF
15,TRBV5-1,TRBD2,NA,TRBJ2-7,TGCGCCAGCAGCCCTGGGACTAGCGGGAGTAGCGAGCAGTACTTC,CASSPGTSGSSEQYF
18,TRBV29-1,TRBD1,NA,TRBJ1-5,TGCAGCGTTGATCGAGGAGTGGACAGGGCCGATAGCAATCAGCCCCAGCATTTT,CSVDRGVDRADSNQPQHF
13,TRBV6-6,NA,few,TRBJ2-7,TGTGCCCCTCCTCTATCCCCAACCTACGAGCAGTACTTC,CAPPLSPTYEQYF
15,TRBV9,NA,NA,TRBJ2-1,TGTGCCAGCAGCGTAGGCGACACCACCTACAATGAGCAGTTCTTC,CASSVGDTTYNEQFF
15,TRBV4-2,NA,once,TRBJ1-2,TGTGCCAGCAGCCAGGAGGGCTTACCCTTACATGGCTACACCTTC,CASSQEGLPLHGYTF
13,TRBV30,NA,few,TRBJ1-2,TGTGCCTGGGGGGCAGTCGCTAACTATGGCTACACCTTC,CAWGAVANYGYTF
14,TRBV14,TRBD1,few,TRBJ2-1,TGTGCCAGCAGCCAAGAGGCAGGGGGATATGAGCAGTTCTTC,CASSQEAGGYEQFF
14,TRBV10-3,TRBD1,NA,TRBJ2-7,TGTGCCATCACCATCGGGACAGGGAATTGGGAGCAGTACTTC,CAITIGTGNWEQYF
17,TRBV18,NA,NA,TRBJ2-4,TGTGCCAGCTCACCACCGGGGTTTGGGGCTAGCAAAAACATTCAGTACTTC,CASSPPGFGASKNIQYF
14,TRBV4-1,NA,NA,TRBJ1-5,TGCGCCAGCAGCCTACTGGGGAGCACTCAGCCCCAGCATTTT,CASSLLGSTQPQHF
13,TRBV5-4,NA,NA,TRBJ1-2,TGTGCCAGCAGCTTGCAGAATAACTATGGCTACACCTTC,CASSLQNNYGYTF
14,TRBV2,TRBD1,NA,TRBJ2-1,TGTGCCAGCAGTGATCCGGGACAGGGGGGAGTTCAGTTCTTC,CASSDPGQGGVQFF
11,TRBV7-2,NA,NA,TRBJ2-3,TGTGCCAGCAGCGGGCAAGTGACGCAGTATTTT,CASSGQVTQYF
15,TRBV10-3,NA,NA,TRBJ1-4,TGTGCCATCAGTATTTCCAGAAAAGAGGGGGAAAAACTGTTTTTT,CAISISRKEGEKLFF
14,TRBV19,TRBD1,NA,TRBJ1-1,TGTGCCAGTATTCGGACAGGAACGAACACTGAAGCTTTCTTT,CASIRTGTNTEAFF
15,TRBV28,TRBD2,NA,TRBJ2-3,TGTGCCAGCAGTCCAGGCTCTAGCGGGACAGATACGCAGTATTTT,CASSPGSSGTDTQYF
11,TRBV5-6,TRBD1,NA,TRBJ1-2,TGTGCCAATACAGGGGCCTATGGCTACACCTTC,CANTGAYGYTF
15,TRBV5-1,TRBD1,NA,TRBJ1-1,TGCGCCAGCAGCTTGGGGACAGGGGACGTCCCTGAAGCTTTCTTT,CASSLGTGDVPEAFF
16,TRBV5-1,NA,NA,TRBJ2-5,TGCGCCAGCAGCTTGGGGACTATCGACGGTGAAGGGACCCAGTACTTC,CASSLGTIDGEGTQYF
14,TRBV5-4,NA,NA,TRBJ1-1,TGTGCCAGCAGCCTTAGGGACGGCAACACTGAAGCTTTCTTT,CASSLRDGNTEAFF
15,TRBV27,NA,NA,TRBJ2-2,TGTGCCAGCAGTTTACGGCAGGGGAGGTCCGGGGAGCTGTTTTTT,CASSLRQGRSGELFF
15,TRBV5-1,TRBD2,NA,TRBJ2-7,TGCGCCAGCAGCCTGGGAGGGACTAGTAAGGACGAGCAGTACTTC,CASSLGGTSKDEQYF
15,TRBV2,NA,NA,TRBJ2-7,TGTGCCAGCAGTGATTGGCCCGGGGCACACTACGAGCAGTACTTC,CASSDWPGAHYEQYF
13,TRBV18,NA,NA,TRBJ2-5,TGTGCCAGCTCACCACGTGGAGGGGAGACCCAGTACTTC,CASSPRGGETQYF
15,TRBV9,TRBD2,NA,TRBJ2-7,TGTGCCAGCAGCCATTCGGGAGGGCTCCTACGATGGCAGTACTTC,CASSHSGGLLRWQYF
13,TRBV18,NA,NA,TRBJ2-5,TGTGCCAGCACGACAAGGGGAGAAGAGACCCAGTACTTC,CASTTRGEETQYF
15,TRBV6-5,NA,NA,TRBJ2-3,TGTGCCAGCAGTTATCGGGGGGACATCACAGATACGCAGTATTTT,CASSYRGDITDTQYF
13,TRBV4-2,NA,once,TRBJ2-7,TGTGCCAGCAGCCCCCAGGGGTGGGACGAGCAGTACTTC,CASSPQGWDEQYF
11,TRBV2,NA,few,TRBJ2-2,TGTGCCAGCAAAGGCACCGGGGAGCTGTTTTTT,CASKGTGELFF
14,TRBV6-5,TRBD1,NA,TRBJ1-5,TGTGCCAGCAGGCCGACAGGGGGCGAGCAGCCCCAGCATTTT,CASRPTGGEQPQHF
14,TRBV2,NA,NA,TRBJ1-2,TGTGCCAGCAGACCAGGGAACAAGGGTTATGGCTACACCTTC,CASRPGNKGYGYTF
16,TRBV5-1,TRBD2,NA,TRBJ2-1,TGCGCCAGCAGCTTCCCCCTTGGCGGGAGTTTCTATGAGCAGTTCTTC,CASSFPLGGSFYEQFF
15,TRBV28,TRBD1,many,TRBJ1-5,TGTGCCAGCAGTTCGGGACAGGGGGCGCGCCAGCCCCAGCATTTT,CASSSGQGARQPQHF